The 19 T cell receptor beta chains in this list originate from one sample, sequenced in a study of blood T cells in healthy people across ages. PCR was performed a second time for 7 to 11 cycles using a sample-barcoded 5' primer and a J-beta primer mix. TCRdb independently ran MiXCR on the 5' RACE reads; one entry per CDR3 protein. The sample consists of fewer than 800,000 distinct CDR3 sequences, around 49% of them appearing once. The sequencing sample was made of blood. Receptors originate from a woman aged 55-70 years in good health.

The chain employs TRBV10-3 and TRBJ2-3; 9 positions match TRBD2. J lost 3 bases, V lost 10 bases, and 17 bases had no gene match. This CDR3 has 17 amino acids. Germline V gene sequence: CDR1 ENHRY, CDR2 SYGVKD. CDR3 bases: TGTGCCACCCAATATGGGCTAGCGGGACGTGGAACAGATACGCAGTATTTT. It yields the protein CATQYGLAGRGTDTQYF.

The rearrangement links TRBV28 to TRBJ1-2, with TRBD1 identical over 8 bases. V was pared by 5 bases and J by 5 bases, with 10 bases of the junction left unmatched. The CDR3 consists of 15 residues. Germline V CDR1 and CDR2: MDHEN, SYDVKM. The CDR3 loop is CASSTPGQGGYGYTF. CDR3 in DNA: TGTGCCAGCAGTACACCTGGACAGGGAGGTTATGGCTACACCTTC.

The sample holds a few counts of this clonotype. This chain uses TRBV5-1 with TRBJ2-7; 8 bases are shared with TRBD1. CDR3 length equals 15 residues. The germline V gene has CDR1 SGHRS and CDR2 YFSETQ. V lost 4 bases to trimming and J lost 5 bases; unmatched junction nucleotides: 11. In nucleotides, the CDR3 is TGCGCCAGCAGCGCAGGACAGGGTCGCGTGGACGAGCAGTACTTC. This encodes CASSAGQGRVDEQYF.

Written as DNA, the CDR3 is TGTGCCAGCAGCGTAGTTGGGGGGAGGTCGGATGAGCAGTTCTTC. This gives the protein CASSVVGGRSDEQFF. The rearrangement links TRBV9 to TRBJ2-1; a weak D match, TRBD2 (6 bases). V gave up 0 bases and J gave up 8 bases, with 15 bases separating them. Germline V lookup: CDR1 SGDLS, CDR2 YYNGEE. The CDR3 is 15 amino acids.

In its sample, this clonotype was seen a few times. The chain joins TRBV7-2 to TRBJ2-3; maybe TRBD1 (6 bases). The CDR3 runs to 18 residues. CDR1 and CDR2 (germline): SGHTA, FQGNSA. Trimming removed 8 bases from V and 3 bases from J, with 27 bases in between. In DNA form, the CDR3 reads TGTGCCAGCTCCACCAACCCCCTGCAGGGGATTGGTACAGATACGCAGTATTTT. Its translation: CASSTNPLQGIGTDTQYF.

This clonotype was picked up a small number of times. The J gene is TRBJ1-1, the V gene TRBV20-1; D is perhaps TRBD1 (6 bases). There are 13 residues in the CDR3. With 6 bases removed from V and 4 bases from J, the gap between germline ends came to 15 bases. The germline V gene encodes CDR1 DFQATT and CDR2 SNEGSKA (reference sequence). Here the CDR3 DNA reads TGCAGTGCCCGGGGGCGAGGGGGCACTGAAGCTTTCTTT. It translates to CSARGRGGTEAFF.

The chain carries TRBV20-1 and TRBJ2-7; 10 bases fit TRBD1. CDR3 length: 15 amino acids. After removal of 3 bases from V and 2 bases from J, the junction contained 7 bases not matched to a gene. Germline lookup yields CDR1 DFQATT and CDR2 SNEGSKA (reference sequence). In DNA, the CDR3 is TGCAGTGCTAGGGACCCCGGGACAGGGGCCTACGAGCAGTACTTC. Translating gives CSARDPGTGAYEQYF.

This clonotype has just a few counts. The V and J genes are TRBV7-2 and TRBJ2-1, with 16 bases lining up with TRBD2. Germline V lookup: CDR1 SGHTA, CDR2 FQGNSA. The CDR3 sequence is 19 residues long. Unmatched junction bases numbered 11, after V lost 5 bases and J lost 4 bases. CDR3 nucleotide sequence: TGTGCCAGCAGCCCATTAGGGACTAGCGGGAGGGCCGGGTACAATGAGCAGTTCTTC. Protein: CASSPLGTSGRAGYNEQFF. Variable domain in full (rest from reference TRBV7-2 and TRBJ2-1): GAGVSQSPSNKVTEKGKDVELRCDPISGHTALYWYRQSLGQGLEFLIYFQGNSAPDKSGLPSDRFSAERTGGSVSTLTIQRTQQEDSAVYLCASSPLGTSGRAGYNEQFFGPGTRLTVL.

The rearrangement joins TRBV11-2 to TRBJ2-5, with D maybe TRBD1 (6 bases). The CDR3 sequence is 12 residues long. V was trimmed by 3 bases and J by 11 bases, leaving 13 bases between them. From germline, CDR1 is SGHAT and CDR2 FQNNGV. In DNA, the CDR3 is TGTGCCAGCAGCTTGGGCAGGGACATGCAGTACTTC. It encodes CASSLGRDMQYF.

The J gene is TRBJ1-2, the V gene TRBV29-1, with TRBD1 matching over 9 bases. V was pared by 7 bases and J by 4 bases, with 13 bases of the junction left unmatched. The length of the CDR3 is 15 residues. Germline CDR1 SQVTM, CDR2 ANQGSEA. The CDR3, as DNA: TGCAGCGCCCTGGACAGGGGAAGCAGTACCTATGGCTACACCTTC. This translates into CSALDRGSSTYGYTF.

The rearrangement links TRBV10-3 to TRBJ2-3, with TRBD2 as a possible D gene (5 bases). The CDR3 consists of 18 residues. Germline loops: CDR1 ENHRY, CDR2 SYGVKD. The ends were cut back, 0 bases at V and 1 base at J, with 17 bases in the middle. Here the CDR3 DNA reads TGTGCCATCAGTGAGTCGTGGGCGGGTCGCGGTGGCACAGATACGCAGTATTTT. This codes for CAISESWAGRGGTDTQYF.

The chain employs TRBV12-3 or TRBV12-4 and TRBJ2-3; 7 bases match TRBD2. Losses at the gene ends were 4 bases for V and 2 bases for J; bases not matched to a gene: 6. The CDR3 is 15 amino acids. Here the CDR3 reads CASSSGGRATDTQYF. The CDR3 nucleotides read TGTGCCAGCAGTTCCGGCGGGAGAGCCACAGATACGCAGTATTTT.

This clonotype was seen at least ten times. The chain links TRBV20-1 to TRBJ1-2; D is unresolved. CDR1 and CDR2 from the germline V gene are DFQATT and SNEGSKA (reference sequence). The CDR3 contains 14 residues. V lost 2 bases to trimming and J lost 2 bases, with 12 bases between them. The CDR3 spells CSARPHGENYGYTF. The DNA of the CDR3 is TGCAGTGCTAGACCACACGGAGAGAACTATGGCTACACCTTC.

The CDR3 coding sequence is TGTGCCAGCAGCCAAAGGACTAGCGGAGCCTACAATGAGCAGTACTTC. It yields the protein CASSQRTSGAYNEQYF. The chain carries TRBV7-3 and TRBJ2-1, with 10 positions matching TRBD2. The J call may be incorrect, as the DNA end agrees better with TRBJ2-7. The CDR3 length is 16 residues. The germline gives CDR1 SGHTA, CDR2 FQGTGA.

This rearrangement joins TRBV20-1 to TRBJ2-1, with TRBD2 matching over 9 bases. Germline CDR1 reads DFQATT; CDR2 reads SNEGSKA (reference sequence). V trimming: 3 bases; J trimming: 0 bases; junction bases outside the gene matches: 12. This CDR3 is 18 amino acids long. CDR3 DNA: TGCAGTGCTAGGGAAAGACTAGCGGTCTGGAGCTCCTACAATGAGCAGTTCTTC. Its protein is CSARERLAVWSSYNEQFF.

V usage is TRBV11-2 and J usage is TRBJ2-5; 7 nucleotides line up with TRBD2. Germline-derived CDR1 and CDR2 are SGHAT and FQNNGV. Losses at the gene ends were 1 base for V and 4 bases for J; bases not matched to a gene: 6. The CDR3 loop spans 15 amino acids. For the CDR3, the DNA is TGTGCCAGCAGCTTAGTCCTAGCGGCACCAGAGACCCAGTACTTC. It translates to CASSLVLAAPETQYF.

A few counts support this clonotype. This sequence joins TRBV11-2 and TRBJ2-7; D ambiguous. Germline V gene data show CDR1 as SGHAT and CDR2 as FQNNGV. Trimming took off 5 bases at V and 0 bases at J, with 23 bases between the two ends. This CDR3 is built from 18 residues. The CDR3 region has the DNA TGTGCCAGCAGCCCTCGAGACAAGGGCCGCCCCAGCTCCTACGAGCAGTACTTC. Translation: CASSPRDKGRPSSYEQYF.

This sequence joins TRBV29-1 and TRBJ1-4, with D uncertain. Germline CDR1 is SQVTM and CDR2 is ANQGSEA. The CDR3 totals 13 residues. The V end was cut by 4 bases, the J end by 4 bases, with 10 bases between. This CDR3 is CSVVNPYNEKLFF. The CDR3 nucleotides are TGCAGCGTTGTAAACCCCTATAATGAAAAACTGTTTTTT. Full variable domain (rest looked up from reference TRBV29-1 and TRBJ1-4): SAVISQKPSRDICQRGTSLTIQCQVDSQVTMMFWYRQQPGQSLTLIATANQGSEATYESGFVIDKFPISRPNLTFSTLTVSNMSPEDSSIYLCSVVNPYNEKLFFGSGTQLSVL.

The genes are TRBV7-2 and TRBJ2-1; D unresolved. Trimming pared 1 base from V and 5 bases from J, leaving 6 bases between. Germline CDR1 and CDR2: SGHTA and FQGNSA. The CDR3 runs 13 residues. For the CDR3, the DNA is TGTGCCAGCAGCTTAGGGCTGAACAATGAGCAGTTCTTC. Its protein product is CASSLGLNNEQFF. Based on the CDR3 plus reference TRBV7-2 and TRBJ2-1, the full variable domain is GAGVSQSPSNKVTEKGKDVELRCDPISGHTALYWYRQSLGQGLEFLIYFQGNSAPDKSGLPSDRFSAERTGGSVSTLTIQRTQQEDSAVYLCASSLGLNNEQFFGPGTRLTVL.